The present TCR beta chain was sequenced within a study of blood T cell repertoires in COVID-19 (TCRdb year 2020). A note on the overall study: Collaborator samples came from the United States, Italy and Spain and covered acute and convalescent phases of COVID-19. Subjects who had been exposed to COVID-19, were actively infected with it, or had recovered from it provided the deeply sampled blood TCRbeta repertoires that made up the dataset. The prospective study material was composed of cDNA or gDNA derived from T cells, B-cell-depleted T cells, or PBMCs. Where available, HLA class I and class II types were obtained from metadata supplied by the sample provider rather than from assay-based typing. Sample metadata almost always included a de-identified subject ID, COVID-19 status, age in years and sex. The repertoires were made available in a free public database intended to serve as a resource for research on the immune response to SARS-CoV-2. Samples came from the ongoing ImmuneRACE study (first 160 participants) plus 1,254 subjects from 6 global collaborators.

Reading from cysteine to phenylalanine, the CDR3 counts 16 amino acids. The kept DNA is CDR3 alone, 48 bases in frame from the first base. Taken from the germline V gene, the CDR1 and CDR2 loops are LGHNA and YSLEER. Trimming accounts for 2 bases at V and 5 bases at J, while the number of junction bases matched to no gene is 5. Samples from volunteer blood donors who had recovered from COVID-19 were contributed by a second Seattle source. Collaborating institutions collected whole blood in K2EDTA tubes following their own protocols. For TCRbeta analysis, collaborator samples were shipped as frozen whole blood, as isolated PBMCs, or as DNA extracted from either sample type. The immunoSEQ Assay, a bias-controlled multiplex PCR, was used to amplify TCRbeta CDR3 regions from genomic DNA. The source study handled its data this way. The number of nucleated cells in each sample was estimated by amplification of reference gene primers within the assay. To quantify the absolute abundance of each unique TCRbeta CDR3 rearrangement, sequence reads were collapsed and filtered. For each sample, productive Simpson clonality was calculated as the square root of Simpson's diversity index across productive rearrangements. The table comes from immuneACCESS by way of TCRdb, which keeps in-frame sequences with V and J called. Part of the clones is missing from these tables; in studies checked, under half for an unresolved V gene and the rest for unknown reasons. That table supplies the V and J calls and clone size; D and trimming were determined from the DNA. The sample profile shows approximately 240,000 clones; 88% of them were found once. 2.1% of the sample is held by the ten biggest clonotypes.

Of note for this clone: The antigen this receptor binds is unknown. Base quality data are lacking; no much larger clone is found one base away.

Results and caveats for the whole study, not just this receptor: How much clinical and demographic metadata was included differed by source and by participant, and the metadata was provided uncurated.

The V gene is TRBV4-3 and the J gene is TRBJ2-7, and 14 bases in between align with TRBD2. The receptor was derived from a woman aged 40 to 50 who had recovered from COVID-19. The sample consisted of peripheral blood. CDR3 protein: CASSQFGTSGSNEQYF. Read as DNA, the sequence is TGCGCCAGCAGCCAATTCGGGACTAGCGGGAGTAACGAGCAGTACTTC.